This T cell receptor beta chain was captured by sequencing in a study of cytomegalovirus exposure and HLA in healthy donors. Findings and caveats of the study: A list of around 150 TCR beta chains associated with cytomegalovirus was given.

With 7 bases removed from V and 4 bases from J, the gap between germline ends came to 11 bases. CDR1 and CDR2 (germline): SNHLY, FYNNEI. This CDR3 contains 13 residues. Of note for this clone: The antigen is undetermined.

In the PCR, 60 Vbeta and 13 Jbeta primers were used. Only in-frame clones appear in the TCRdb table, and some are missing; sequencing was by immunoSEQ multiplex PCR. Of roughly 71,000 clones listed, around 70% are singletons. This receptor was identified in a human donor in good health. The sample consisted of PBMCs. The chain has TRBV2 and TRBJ1-3; D remains unclear. CDR3 DNA: TGTGCCAGCACCGAGCTGTGGGGAAACACCATATATTTT. It is translated as CASTELWGNTIYF.